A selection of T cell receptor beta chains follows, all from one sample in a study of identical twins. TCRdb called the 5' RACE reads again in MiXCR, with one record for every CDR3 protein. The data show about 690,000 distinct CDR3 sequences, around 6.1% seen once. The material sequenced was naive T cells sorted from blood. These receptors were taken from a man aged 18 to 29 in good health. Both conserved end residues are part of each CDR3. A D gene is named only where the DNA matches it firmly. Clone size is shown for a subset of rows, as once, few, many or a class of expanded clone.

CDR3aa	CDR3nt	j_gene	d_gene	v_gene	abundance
CASSRQIGNTIYF	TGTGCCAGCAGCCGACAAATTGGAAACACCATATATTTT	TRBJ1-3	-	TRBV27	few
CSVAVGLAGGGDTQYF	TGCAGCGTTGCTGTCGGCCTAGCGGGTGGGGGGGATACGCAGTATTTT	TRBJ2-3	TRBD2	TRBV29-1	-
CASSYNGLSEQYF	TGTGCCAGCAGCTATAACGGGCTAAGCGAGCAGTACTTC	TRBJ2-7	-	TRBV7-3	few
CSVEDSLRVGYTF	TGCAGCGTTGAAGATTCCCTGAGGGTCGGCTACACCTTC	TRBJ1-2	-	TRBV29-1	-
CASSYSRGRNEQFF	TGTGCCAGCAGTTACTCGAGGGGGCGGAATGAGCAGTTCTTC	TRBJ2-1	TRBD1	TRBV6-5	-
CAWRRLSRGYNEQFF	TGTGCCTGGAGACGGCTGTCCAGGGGGTACAATGAGCAGTTCTTC	TRBJ2-1	TRBD1	TRBV30	-
CASSLEDTVASPLHF	TGCGCCAGCAGCTTGGAGGACACCGTGGCTTCACCCCTCCACTTT	TRBJ1-6	-	TRBV5-1	many
CASSPQGGLAVAKNIQYF	TGTGCCAGCAGTCCCCAGGGGGGGCTAGCGGTAGCCAAAAACATTCAGTACTTC	TRBJ2-4	-	TRBV12-3/TRBV12-4	many
CSYGGLSGSGEQYF	TGCAGCTACGGAGGTCTTAGCGGGAGTGGCGAGCAGTACTTC	TRBJ2-7	TRBD2	TRBV29-1	-
CASSISAGAHEQYF	TGTGCCAGTAGTATTTCAGCGGGAGCCCACGAGCAGTACTTC	TRBJ2-7	TRBD2	TRBV19	few
CASGLVPGTGGNTEAFF	TGTGCTAGTGGTTTGGTCCCCGGGACAGGGGGGAACACTGAAGCTTTCTTT	TRBJ1-1	TRBD1	TRBV12-5	few
CASRGATGELFF	TGCGCCAGCAGGGGAGCCACCGGGGAGCTGTTTTTT	TRBJ2-2	-	TRBV5-1	many
CASSFTRLAGEDTQYF	TGTGCCAGCAGTTTCACCCGACTAGCGGGAGAAGATACGCAGTATTTT	TRBJ2-3	TRBD2	TRBV12-3/TRBV12-4	few
CSAGTSNQPQHF	TGCAGCGCAGGGACAAGCAATCAGCCCCAGCATTTT	TRBJ1-5	-	TRBV29-1	many
CASSYGTAATEAFF	TGCGCCAGCAGCTACGGGACAGCGGCGACTGAAGCTTTCTTT	TRBJ1-1	TRBD1	TRBV5-1	many
CAITGQGWYGYTF	TGTGCCATAACGGGACAGGGCTGGTATGGCTACACCTTC	TRBJ1-2	TRBD1	TRBV28	many
CASSSQPTASSYNEQFF	TGTGCCAGCAGCTCTCAGCCGACTGCCAGCTCCTACAATGAGCAGTTCTTC	TRBJ2-1	-	TRBV11-2	-
CASSESSAGGPDTQYF	TGCGCCAGCAGTGAATCGTCGGCAGGGGGCCCAGATACGCAGTATTTT	TRBJ2-3	TRBD1	TRBV10-1	many
CASFRTGPDNEQFF	TGCGCCAGCTTCAGGACAGGGCCAGACAATGAGCAGTTCTTC	TRBJ2-1	TRBD1	TRBV5-1	many
CAISESRGTANANTGELFF	TGTGCCATCAGTGAGTCGAGAGGAACCGCCAACGCGAACACCGGGGAGCTGTTTTTT	TRBJ2-2	-	TRBV10-3	-
CASRLGLAGSYNEQFF	TGTGCCAGCAGGCTCGGACTAGCGGGTTCCTACAATGAGCAGTTCTTC	TRBJ2-1	TRBD2	TRBV12-3/TRBV12-4	few
CASSQVGLSGYTF	TGCGCCAGCAGCCAAGTAGGTCTATCAGGCTACACCTTC	TRBJ1-2	-	TRBV4-1	many
CASSLTLTGGPKNTEAFF	TGTGCCAGCAGCTTAACCCTGACAGGGGGCCCTAAGAACACTGAAGCTTTCTTT	TRBJ1-1	TRBD1	TRBV7-8	few
CSVRGHLDATNEKLFF	TGCAGTGTCCGTGGGCATTTGGACGCAACTAATGAAAAACTGTTTTTT	TRBJ1-4	-	TRBV20-1	many
CASSFTLAGVAYEQYF	TGTGCCAGCAGCTTCACCCTAGCGGGAGTAGCCTACGAGCAGTACTTC	TRBJ2-7	TRBD2	TRBV7-2	-
CAWSLEETQYF	TGTGCCTGGAGTTTGGAAGAGACCCAGTACTTC	TRBJ2-5	-	TRBV30	few